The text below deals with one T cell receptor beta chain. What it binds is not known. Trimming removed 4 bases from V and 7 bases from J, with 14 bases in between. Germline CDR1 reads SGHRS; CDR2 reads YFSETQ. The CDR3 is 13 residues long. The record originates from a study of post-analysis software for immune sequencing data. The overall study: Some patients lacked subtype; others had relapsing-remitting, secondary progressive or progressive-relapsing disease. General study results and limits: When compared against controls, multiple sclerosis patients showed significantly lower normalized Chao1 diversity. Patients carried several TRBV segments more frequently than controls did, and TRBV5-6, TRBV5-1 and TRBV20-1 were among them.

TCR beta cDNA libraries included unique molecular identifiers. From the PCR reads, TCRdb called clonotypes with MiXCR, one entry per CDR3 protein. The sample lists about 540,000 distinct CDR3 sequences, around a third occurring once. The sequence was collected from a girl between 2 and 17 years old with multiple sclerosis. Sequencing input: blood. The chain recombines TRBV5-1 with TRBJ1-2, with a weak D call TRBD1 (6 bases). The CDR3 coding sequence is TGCGCCAGCAGCGTCCAGGGGATCTCTGGCTACACCTTC. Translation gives CASSVQGISGYTF.